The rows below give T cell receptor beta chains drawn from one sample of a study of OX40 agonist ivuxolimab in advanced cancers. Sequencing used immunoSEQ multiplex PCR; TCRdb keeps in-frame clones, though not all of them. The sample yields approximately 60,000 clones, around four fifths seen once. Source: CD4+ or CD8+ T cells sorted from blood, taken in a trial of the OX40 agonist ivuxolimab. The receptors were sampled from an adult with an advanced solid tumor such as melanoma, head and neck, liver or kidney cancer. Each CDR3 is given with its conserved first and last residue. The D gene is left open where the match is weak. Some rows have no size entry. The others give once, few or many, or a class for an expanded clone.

CASSSTWSERETQYF	TGCGCCAGCAGCAGTACTTGGTCGGAGAGAGAGACCCAGTACTTC	NA	TRBJ2-5	NA	TRBV4-3
CAWKHPGQDNQPQHF	TGTGCCTGGAAACATCCGGGACAGGATAATCAGCCCCAGCATTTT	TRBD1	TRBJ1-5	NA	TRBV30
CASSQDWTGDTEAFF	TGTGCCAGCAGCCAAGATTGGACGGGAGACACTGAAGCTTTCTTT	NA	TRBJ1-1	few	TRBV14
CASSIISLGATDTQYF	TGTGCCAGCAGCATAATATCCCTCGGGGCAACAGATACGCAGTATTTT	NA	TRBJ2-3	NA	TRBV11-2
CASSYSETEGYTF	TGTGCCAGCAGTTATTCCGAGACGGAAGGCTACACCTTC	NA	TRBJ1-2	few	TRBV5-4
CASSPTEETQYF	TGTGCCAGCAGCCCTACAGAAGAGACCCAGTACTTC	NA	TRBJ2-5	NA	TRBV14
CASSAGLAGEETQYF	TGTGCCAGCAGCGCAGGACTAGCGGGGGAAGAGACCCAGTACTTC	TRBD2	TRBJ2-5	once	TRBV9
CAWRPRSTGELFF	TGTGCCTGGAGGCCCAGGTCCACCGGGGAGCTGTTTTTT	NA	TRBJ2-2	once	TRBV30
CASSLRTGQETQYF	TGTGCCAGCAGCTTGAGGACAGGGCAAGAGACCCAGTACTTC	TRBD1	TRBJ2-5	NA	TRBV7-2
CASGTRQGHYEQYF	TGTGCCAGCGGGACGAGACAGGGTCACTACGAGCAGTACTTC	TRBD1	TRBJ2-7	NA	TRBV6-5
CASSLGWVTHEQYF	TGTGCCAGCAGCTTAGGGTGGGTCACCCACGAGCAGTACTTC	NA	TRBJ2-7	NA	TRBV5-5
CASSFTGDTEAFF	TGTGCCAGCAGCTTTACAGGGGACACTGAAGCTTTCTTT	TRBD1	TRBJ1-1	NA	TRBV11-3
CASSLEPGTDTQYF	TGTGCCAGCAGCTTGGAACCCGGCACAGATACGCAGTATTTT	NA	TRBJ2-3	NA	TRBV6-1
CASSYSRQGFGELFF	TGTGCCAGCAGTTACTCCAGACAGGGATTCGGGGAGCTGTTTTTT	TRBD1	TRBJ2-2	NA	TRBV6-5
CASSRTGEAFF	TGTGCCAGCAGTAGGACAGGTGAAGCTTTCTTT	TRBD1	TRBJ1-1	NA	TRBV6-1
CASSFQGGHGYTF	TGCGCCAGCAGCTTCCAGGGTGGGCATGGCTACACCTTC	NA	TRBJ1-2	once	TRBV5-1
CASAPTGGGNEQFF	TGCGCCAGCGCCCCGACAGGCGGGGGCAATGAGCAGTTCTTC	NA	TRBJ2-1	NA	TRBV23-1
CASSLRLKGQGARGANVLTF	TGTGCCAGCAGCTTAAGGCTGAAGGGACAGGGTGCGAGAGGGGCCAACGTCCTGACTTTC	TRBD1	TRBJ2-6	NA	TRBV7-8
CASSLDGNYGYTF	TGTGCCAGCAGCTTGGACGGGAACTATGGCTACACCTTC	NA	TRBJ1-2	NA	TRBV5-4
CASSQGGSGWTDTQYF	TGTGCCAGCAGCCAAGGAGGCTCAGGGTGGACAGATACGCAGTATTTT	NA	TRBJ2-3	NA	TRBV14
CASSENRESPLHF	TGTGCCAGCAGTGAGAACAGGGAATCACCCCTCCACTTT	NA	TRBJ1-6	few	TRBV27
CASRTRDVDTQYF	TGCGCCAGCAGGACTAGGGACGTAGATACGCAGTATTTT	NA	TRBJ2-3	NA	TRBV5-1
CASGLRSGGEAFF	TGTGCTAGTGGTTTGAGGTCAGGGGGTGAAGCTTTCTTT	TRBD1	TRBJ1-1	once	TRBV12-5
CAWSPLAGGRETQYF	TGTGCCTGGAGTCCCCTAGCGGGAGGAAGAGAGACCCAGTACTTC	TRBD2	TRBJ2-5	NA	TRBV30
CASSQGRTGVSYNEQFF	TGCGCCAGCAGCCAAGGAAGGACAGGGGTCTCCTACAATGAGCAGTTCTTC	TRBD1	TRBJ2-1	NA	TRBV4-1
CASSPGVFYNEQFF	TGTGCCAGCAGCCCCGGGGTTTTTTACAATGAGCAGTTCTTC	NA	TRBJ2-1	once	TRBV7-2
CASSSNIPYNEQFF	TGTGCCAGCAGTTCCAACATCCCTTACAATGAGCAGTTCTTC	NA	TRBJ2-1	NA	TRBV6-5